Presented here are 11 T cell receptor beta chains from one specimen sequenced in a study of Tregs in tolerant kidney transplant recipients. Mixed chimerism was transient after nonmyeloablative marrow transplants from related graft donors. The method was immunoSEQ multiplex PCR; TCRdb's version includes in-frame clones alone and lacks a portion of them. The sample contains around 86,000 clones, 90% to 95% of which appear only once. This sample comprised CD4+ T cells from blood (PBMCs), obtained 24 months after the transplant. These receptor sequences come from a human patient who received a combined kidney and bone marrow transplant. Some T cells may have come from the graft donor.

The CDR3 nucleotides read TGTGCCAGCAGCGTAGGGACTTCTTTCACAGATACGCAGTATTTT. Its protein is CASSVGTSFTDTQYF. The chain recombines TRBV9 with TRBJ2-3, with D possibly matching TRBD2 (5 bases). Germline loops: CDR1 SGDLS, CDR2 YYNGEE. The CDR3 has 15 residues. The ends were cut back, 0 bases at V and 2 bases at J, with 10 bases in the middle.

The chain has TRBV7-3 and TRBJ2-1; 9 bases are a match to TRBD2. Germline CDR1 reads SGHTA; CDR2 reads FQGTGA. V shed 1 base and J 6 bases; nucleotides not matched to a gene: 7. The CDR3 is 16 amino acids. The CDR3 sequence is CASSLIGGGAFNEQFF. CDR3 in DNA: TGTGCCAGCAGCTTAATCGGCGGGGGGGCCTTCAATGAGCAGTTCTTC.

The chain combines TRBV15 with TRBJ2-5, with no clear D. Germline CDR1 and CDR2: LNHNV and YYDKDF (reference sequence). The CDR3 totals 14 residues. V gave up 3 bases and J gave up 0 bases, with 8 bases separating them. CDR3 bases: TGTGCCACCAGCAGGGCCGGGTACCAAGAGACCCAGTACTTC. It encodes CATSRAGYQETQYF. Supplemented by reference TRBV15 and TRBJ2-5, the full variable domain reads DAMVIQNPRYQVTQFGKPVTLSCSQTLNHNVMYWYQQKSSQAPKLLFHYYDKDFNNEADTPDNFQSRRPNTSFCFLDIRSPGLGDTAMYLCATSRAGYQETQYFGPGTRLLVL.

The genes are TRBV18 and TRBJ2-3; 7 nucleotides line up with TRBD2. Germline assignment: CDR1 KGHSH and CDR2 LQKENI. V gave up 6 bases and J gave up 5 bases; unmatched junction bases: 11. CDR3 size: 15 residues. The CDR3 region is CASSPGTNAEDTQYF. The CDR3 nucleotides are TGTGCCAGCTCCCCCGGGACTAATGCAGAAGATACGCAGTATTTT.

V and J are TRBV7-9 and TRBJ1-3, with 9 bases aligning to TRBD1. CDR3 length: 15 amino acids. Unmatched junction bases numbered 6, after V lost 1 base and J lost 8 bases. The germline CDR1 and CDR2 sequences are SEHNR and FQNEAQ (reference sequence). CDR3 sequence reads: CASSLVQGAADTIYF. DNA for the CDR3: TGTGCCAGCAGCTTAGTACAGGGGGCGGCGGACACCATATATTTT.

The gene calls are TRBV18 and TRBJ2-7, with D perhaps TRBD2 (5 bases). This CDR3 has 17 residues. Germline-derived CDR1 and CDR2 are KGHSH and LQKENI. V gave up 5 bases and J gave up 4 bases, with 24 bases separating them. CDR3 sequence (DNA): TGTGCCAGCTCATCCCAGCGGAGAAGGCTATCGGGGTACGAGCAGTACTTC. This translates into CASSSQRRRLSGYEQYF.

The chain has TRBV29-1 and TRBJ1-1, with D hard to call. CDR3 length: 11 residues. Germline lookup yields CDR1 SQVTM and CDR2 ANQGSEA. V was pared by 6 bases and J by 7 bases, with 12 bases between. In DNA, the CDR3 is TGCAGCGTAAATACGGGTTTTGAAGCTTTCTTT. Translating gives CSVNTGFEAFF.

This clone was detected only a few times. The same CDR3 arises from other DNA sequences in this sample as well. The chain employs TRBV7-2 and TRBJ1-1; perhaps TRBD1 as D (6 bases). Per the germline V gene, CDR1 is SGHTA and CDR2 is FQGNSA. This CDR3 region has 13 residues. V was trimmed by 5 bases and J by 3 bases, leaving 10 bases between them. The chain's CDR3 is CASSLQGYTEAFF. The CDR3 nucleotides are TGTGCCAGCAGCCTACAGGGCTACACTGAAGCTTTCTTT.

The CDR3, as DNA: TGTGCCAGCAGCTTAGGGGGGATAGCGGGAGGGGCGGGCACAGATACGCAGTATTTT. Translated: CASSLGGIAGGAGTDTQYF. The rearrangement joins TRBV11-2 to TRBJ2-3; 11 positions match TRBD2. V was clipped by 1 base and J by 1 base; unmatched bases: 10. The germline CDR1 and CDR2 sequences are SGHAT and FQNNGV. This CDR3 region has 19 residues.

The V and J genes are TRBV6-9 and TRBJ1-5, with D perhaps matching TRBD1 (5 bases). CDR1 MNHGY and CDR2 SVAAGI come from the germline V gene. The V and J ends lost 4 bases and 3 bases respectively, with 16 bases between them. The length of the CDR3 is 16 residues. The CDR3 nucleotides are TGTGCCAGCAGTTCACCGGGCCCTGGGGCCAATCAGCCCCAGCATTTT. Protein product: CASSSPGPGANQPQHF.

The rearrangement links TRBV7-9 to TRBJ1-2, with 7 bases matching TRBD1. This CDR3 has 15 residues. CDR1 is SEHNR and CDR2 is FQNEAQ in the germline V gene (reference sequence). The V segment lost 1 base and the J segment 8 bases; nucleotides outside the gene matches: 10. CDR3 bases: TGTGCCAGCAGCTTAGATGACAGGGTGGGTAGCGGCTACACCTTC. It specifies CASSLDDRVGSGYTF.